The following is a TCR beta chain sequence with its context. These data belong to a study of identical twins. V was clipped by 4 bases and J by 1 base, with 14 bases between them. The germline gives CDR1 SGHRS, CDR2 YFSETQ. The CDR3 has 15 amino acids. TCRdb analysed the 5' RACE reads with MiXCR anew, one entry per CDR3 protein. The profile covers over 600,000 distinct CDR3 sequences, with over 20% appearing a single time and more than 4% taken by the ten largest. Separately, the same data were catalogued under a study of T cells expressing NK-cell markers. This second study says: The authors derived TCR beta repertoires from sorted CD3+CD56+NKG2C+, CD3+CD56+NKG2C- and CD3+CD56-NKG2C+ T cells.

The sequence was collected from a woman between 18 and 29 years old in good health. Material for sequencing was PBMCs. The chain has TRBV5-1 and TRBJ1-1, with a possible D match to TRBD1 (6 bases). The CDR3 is CASSADSAPNTEAFF. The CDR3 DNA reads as TGCGCCAGCAGCGCGGACAGTGCCCCGAACACTGAAGCTTTCTTT. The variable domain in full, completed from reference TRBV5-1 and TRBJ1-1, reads KAGVTQTPRYLIKTRGQQVTLSCSPISGHRSVSWYQQTPGQGLQFLFEYFSETQRNKGNFPGRFSGRQFSNSRSEMNVSTLELGDSALYLCASSADSAPNTEAFFGQGTRLTVV.